The next 15 T cell receptor beta chains were all read from a single sample in a study of radiotherapy plus CTLA-4 blockade in lung cancer. Only in-frame clones appear in the TCRdb table, and some are missing; sequencing was by immunoSEQ multiplex PCR. The repertoire includes more than 95,000 clones, about 77% of them detected once, and 5.2% sits in the top ten. Material: peripheral blood, obtained from a patient treated with radiotherapy plus ipilimumab. Receptor source: a human donor with non-small cell lung cancer who had a partial response to radiotherapy plus ipilimumab.

The chain recombines TRBV5-6 with TRBJ2-5, with TRBD1 identical over 9 bases. Trimming took 4 bases from V and 2 from J; bases not matched to a gene: 12. Per the germline V gene, CDR1 is SGHDT and CDR2 is YYEEEE. The CDR3 spans 17 residues. CDR3 protein: CASSLKPDRGDQETQYF. CDR3 in DNA: TGTGCCAGCAGCCTAAAACCAGACAGGGGGGATCAAGAGACCCAGTACTTC.

The rearrangement uses TRBV25-1 and TRBJ2-1; possible D gene TRBD2, 5 bases. From germline, CDR1 is MGHDK and CDR2 SYGVNS. The CDR3 loop spans 14 amino acids. V was pared by 1 base and J by 8 bases, with 12 bases between. CDR3 amino acids: CASSEWRLAHEQFF. The CDR3 region has the DNA TGTGCCAGCAGTGAATGGCGCCTAGCACATGAGCAGTTCTTC.

The V gene is TRBV28, the J gene TRBJ2-7, with 9 bases aligning to TRBD2. The length of the CDR3 is 14 residues. The germline V gene encodes CDR1 MDHEN and CDR2 SYDVKM. V trimming: 6 bases; J trimming: 2 bases; junction bases outside the gene matches: 5. The CDR3 DNA follows: TGTGCCAGCAGCATGACTAGCGGAGCCTACGAGCAGTACTTC. The encoded protein is CASSMTSGAYEQYF.

V usage is TRBV27 and J usage is TRBJ1-5, with D unresolved. This CDR3 is built from 12 residues. V was cut by 3 bases and J by 5 bases, with 5 bases left in between. Looked up from germline, CDR1 is MNHEY and CDR2 is SMNVEV (reference sequence). The CDR3 DNA sequence: TGTGCCAGCAGTTTTCCGGATCAGCCCCAGCATTTT. Translation: CASSFPDQPQHF.

The gene calls are TRBV6-5 and TRBJ2-7, with D perhaps matching TRBD1 (5 bases). The CDR3 extends over 14 amino acids. Per the germline V gene, CDR1 is MNHEY and CDR2 is SVGAGI. V was trimmed by 1 base and J by 5 bases, leaving 12 bases between them. The CDR3 here is CASSYLVDSHEQYF. CDR3 in DNA: TGTGCCAGCAGTTACTTAGTTGACAGCCACGAGCAGTACTTC.

This clone occurred a few times. The chain employs TRBV19 and TRBJ2-7; 7 bases match TRBD2. V shed 4 bases and J 4 bases; nucleotides not matched to a gene: 4. CDR1 LNHDA and CDR2 SQIVND come from the germline V gene (reference sequence). This CDR3 contains 13 residues. CDR3 nucleotides: TGTGCCAGTAGTAGCGGGAGAGCTTACGAGCAGTACTTC. Its protein product is CASSSGRAYEQYF. The full variable domain, completed using reference TRBV19 and TRBJ2-7, is DGGITQSPKYLFRKEGQNVTLSCEQNLNHDAMYWYRQDPGQGLRLIYYSQIVNDFQKGDIAEGYSVSREKKESFPLTVTSAQKNPTAFYLCASSSGRAYEQYFGPGTRLTVT.

J is TRBJ2-5 and V is TRBV4-1; 13 bases map to TRBD2. This CDR3 has 15 amino acids. In germline, CDR1 is MGHRA, CDR2 YSYEKL. The J segment lost 4 bases and the V segment lost 1 base, leaving 0 bases of the junction unmatched. CDR3 sequence (DNA): TGCGCCAGCAGCCAAGGGACTAGCGGGAGAGAGACCCAGTACTTC. It translates to CASSQGTSGRETQYF.

This clone was observed once. V usage is TRBV7-9 and J usage is TRBJ1-1; D is unresolved. This CDR3 region has 18 residues. The V gene lost 2 bases and the J gene lost 2 bases, with 21 bases spanning the gap. Germline lookup yields CDR1 SEHNR and CDR2 FQNEAQ (reference sequence). The CDR3 bases are TGTGCCAGCAGCTTAACCCGAACGGTAGGGCGGGGAAACACTGAAGCTTTCTTT. Translating gives CASSLTRTVGRGNTEAFF.

CDR3 region: CASSQKQGSYGYTF. The CDR3 nucleotides are TGTGCCAGCAGCCAGAAACAGGGGTCCTATGGCTACACCTTC. The chain joins TRBV5-4 to TRBJ1-2, with 7 bases matching TRBD1. The V and J ends lost 4 bases and 4 bases, in that order; junction bases with no gene match: 7. Germline CDR1 reads SGHNT; CDR2 reads YYREEE (reference sequence). The CDR3 runs 14 residues.

The chain couples TRBV11-2 to TRBJ2-7, with a weak D call TRBD2 (6 bases). The CDR3 consists of 13 residues. Germline CDR1 is SGHAT and CDR2 is FQNNGV. Trimming left V 0 bases short and J 6 bases short, with 9 bases between. CDR3 in amino acids: CASSLDLGSEQYF. The CDR3 DNA reads as TGTGCCAGCAGCTTAGATCTCGGGAGCGAGCAGTACTTC.

The chain is built from TRBV28 and TRBJ2-7, with TRBD1 identical over 7 bases. Trimming cost V 6 bases and J 5 bases; bases outside gene matches: 16. Germline lookup yields CDR1 MDHEN and CDR2 SYDVKM. The CDR3 length is 16 residues. The CDR3 DNA is TGTGCCAGCAGCACACCAAGACAGGGAATATTCCACGAGCAGTACGTC. Translated, it gives CASSTPRQGIFHEQYV.

By sample share, this clone is medium-sized. The rearrangement uses TRBV4-3 and TRBJ2-7; 8 bases are shared with TRBD1. The trim removed 0 bases at V and 4 bases at J, leaving 14 bases unmatched. The CDR3 has 18 residues. Germline V CDR1 and CDR2: LGHNA, YSLEER. The CDR3 here is CASSQDKQRDRTIYEQYV. CDR3 in DNA: TGCGCCAGCAGCCAAGATAAACAAAGGGACAGGACGATTTACGAGCAGTACGTC.

V usage is TRBV9 and J usage is TRBJ1-2, with 7 bases matching TRBD1. The CDR3 covers 14 residues. V lost 4 bases and J lost 5; bases outside the gene matches: 8. From germline, CDR1 is SGDLS and CDR2 YYNGEE. CDR3: CASSRPTGQYGYTF. In DNA, the CDR3 is TGTGCCAGCAGCAGACCGACAGGGCAATATGGCTACACCTTC. Drawing the rest from reference TRBV9 and TRBJ1-2, the complete variable domain is DSGVTQTPKHLITATGQRVTLRCSPRSGDLSVYWYQQSLDQGLQFLIQYYNGEERAKGNILERFSAQQFPDLHSELNLSSLELGDSALYFCASSRPTGQYGYTFGSGTRLTVV.

This rearrangement joins TRBV9 to TRBJ1-3; D is perhaps TRBD1 (5 bases). The CDR3 totals 16 residues. V shed 3 bases and J shed 2 bases, with 15 bases lying between them. Germline V CDR1 and CDR2: SGDLS, YYNGEE. DNA of the CDR3: TGTGCCAGCAGCGATACAGGTCCTCTAGCTGGAAACACCATATATTTT. Translated: CASSDTGPLAGNTIYF.

The chain combines TRBV7-8 with TRBJ2-2; 9 bases agree with TRBD2. Trimming at V came to 4 bases and at J to 2 bases, leaving 14 bases not matched to a gene. CDR1 is SGHVS and CDR2 is FQNEAQ in the germline V gene. This CDR3 spans 19 amino acids. CDR3 amino acids: CASSSFWVSGGTNTGELFF. The CDR3 bases are TGTGCCAGCAGCTCCTTTTGGGTTAGCGGGGGAACTAACACCGGGGAGCTGTTTTTT. The full variable domain, completed using reference TRBV7-8 and TRBJ2-2, is GAGVSQSPRYKVAKRGQDVALRCDPISGHVSLFWYQQALGQGPEFLTYFQNEAQLDKSGLPSDRFFAERPEGSVSTLKIQRTQQEDSAVYLCASSSFWVSGGTNTGELFFGEGSRLTVL.